The rows below give T cell receptor beta chains drawn from one sample of a study of blood T cell repertoires in COVID-19. Repertoires were generated with immunoSEQ multiplex PCR, while TCRdb's copy carries only in-frame clones and drops some. The sample lists about 250,000 clones; 80% to 85% were seen once. Sequenced input: peripheral blood. The receptors stem from a person between 70 and 80 years old with COVID-19, enrolled during active disease. CDR3s include the opening cysteine and the closing phenylalanine or tryptophan. D genes are given only for firm matches. Where a row states a size, it is once, few, many or the class of an expanded clone; other rows omit it.

clone_size: -; d_call: TRBD1; v_call: TRBV7-2; j_call: TRBJ1-6; cdr3_aa: CASSPQGGDNSPLHF; cdr3_nt: TGTGCCAGCAGCCCACAGGGGGGGGATAATTCACCCCTCCACTTT
clone_size: -; d_call: -; v_call: TRBV27; j_call: TRBJ2-2; cdr3_aa: CASRASSTGELFF; cdr3_nt: TGTGCCAGCAGAGCATCAAGCACCGGGGAGCTGTTTTTT
clone_size: -; d_call: TRBD2; v_call: TRBV6-2/TRBV6-3; j_call: TRBJ2-3; cdr3_aa: CASSSWGGRVTDTQYF; cdr3_nt: TGTGCCAGCAGTTCCTGGGGAGGGCGTGTCACAGATACGCAGTATTTT
clone_size: -; d_call: TRBD1; v_call: TRBV3-1/TRBV3-2; j_call: TRBJ1-6; cdr3_aa: CASSQNTGGISPLHF; cdr3_nt: TGTGCCAGCAGCCAAAATACAGGGGGCATTTCACCCCTCCACTTT
clone_size: once; d_call: -; v_call: TRBV19; j_call: TRBJ2-6; cdr3_aa: CASSLPAGSFGANVLTF; cdr3_nt: TGTGCCAGTAGTCTCCCCGCAGGGTCCTTTGGGGCCAACGTCCTGACTTTC
clone_size: -; d_call: -; v_call: TRBV14; j_call: TRBJ1-6; cdr3_aa: CASSQGRARSNSPLHF; cdr3_nt: TGTGCCAGCAGCCAAGGCAGGGCGCGGAGCAATTCACCCCTCCACTTT
clone_size: once; d_call: TRBD1; v_call: TRBV11-2; j_call: TRBJ1-6; cdr3_aa: CASSFWETGDLHF; cdr3_nt: TGTGCCAGCAGCTTTTGGGAGACAGGGGACCTCCACTTT
clone_size: -; d_call: -; v_call: TRBV7-9; j_call: TRBJ1-2; cdr3_aa: CASSLVGGGYGYTF; cdr3_nt: TGTGCCAGCAGCTTAGTTGGGGGCGGCTATGGCTACACCTTC
clone_size: -; d_call: TRBD2; v_call: TRBV3-1/TRBV3-2; j_call: TRBJ2-7; cdr3_aa: CASSQGPSGNFYEQYF; cdr3_nt: TGTGCCAGCAGCCAAGGGCCTAGCGGGAACTTCTACGAGCAGTACTTC
clone_size: -; d_call: -; v_call: TRBV4-1; j_call: TRBJ1-5; cdr3_aa: CASSQDRGGQPQHF; cdr3_nt: TGCGCCAGCAGCCAAGACAGGGGTGGACAGCCCCAGCATTTT
clone_size: -; d_call: TRBD2; v_call: TRBV7-3; j_call: TRBJ2-3; cdr3_aa: CASSFLAGVDTQYF; cdr3_nt: TGTGCCAGCAGCTTCCTAGCGGGAGTAGATACGCAGTATTTT
clone_size: -; d_call: -; v_call: TRBV19; j_call: TRBJ1-1; cdr3_aa: CASTRQLNTEAFF; cdr3_nt: TGTGCCAGTACCCGACAGTTGAACACTGAAGCTTTCTTT
clone_size: -; d_call: -; v_call: TRBV5-8; j_call: TRBJ2-1; cdr3_aa: CASSHLGGGGNEQFF; cdr3_nt: TGTGCCAGCAGCCATCTCGGGGGAGGCGGCAATGAGCAGTTCTTC
clone_size: -; d_call: TRBD1; v_call: TRBV30; j_call: TRBJ1-6; cdr3_aa: CAWSAPDRGRSPLHF; cdr3_nt: TGTGCCTGGAGTGCCCCAGACAGGGGGAGATCACCCCTCCACTTT
clone_size: -; d_call: TRBD1; v_call: TRBV27; j_call: TRBJ2-6; cdr3_aa: CASGKRQGDSGANVLTF; cdr3_nt: TGTGCCAGCGGGAAGAGACAGGGGGACTCTGGGGCCAACGTCCTGACTTTC
clone_size: -; d_call: -; v_call: TRBV6-2/TRBV6-3; j_call: TRBJ1-5; cdr3_aa: CASSYIQGNQPQHF; cdr3_nt: TGTGCCAGCAGTTATATACAGGGTAATCAGCCCCAGCATTTT
clone_size: -; d_call: TRBD2; v_call: TRBV2; j_call: TRBJ2-1; cdr3_aa: CASSERAGTSGTFSSNEQFF; cdr3_nt: TGTGCCAGCAGTGAACGTGCCGGGACTAGCGGGACTTTTTCAAGTAATGAGCAGTTCTTC
clone_size: -; d_call: TRBD1; v_call: TRBV25-1; j_call: TRBJ1-5; cdr3_aa: CASSGTGAPQHF; cdr3_nt: TGTGCCAGCAGTGGGACAGGGGCGCCCCAGCATTTT
clone_size: -; d_call: -; v_call: TRBV28; j_call: TRBJ2-1; cdr3_aa: CASTSAGDKRSYNEQFF; cdr3_nt: TGTGCCAGCACCTCCGCCGGGGACAAGCGTTCTTACAATGAGCAGTTCTTC
clone_size: few; d_call: TRBD1; v_call: TRBV3-1/TRBV3-2; j_call: TRBJ2-7; cdr3_aa: CASSPGQGAIYEQYF; cdr3_nt: TGTGCCAGCAGTCCGGGACAGGGGGCTATCTACGAGCAGTACTTC
clone_size: -; d_call: TRBD1; v_call: TRBV12-3/TRBV12-4; j_call: TRBJ2-7; cdr3_aa: CASGPGTAYEQYF; cdr3_nt: TGTGCCAGCGGCCCGGGGACAGCCTACGAGCAGTACTTC
clone_size: -; d_call: TRBD1; v_call: TRBV7-2; j_call: TRBJ2-7; cdr3_aa: CASSPGGIYFEQYF; cdr3_nt: TGTGCCAGCAGCCCAGGGGGCATCTACTTCGAGCAGTACTTC
clone_size: once; d_call: TRBD2; v_call: TRBV7-6; j_call: TRBJ2-2; cdr3_aa: CASSPGLAYTGELFF; cdr3_nt: TGTGCCAGCAGCCCCGGACTAGCCTACACCGGGGAGCTGTTTTTT
clone_size: -; d_call: -; v_call: TRBV3-1/TRBV3-2; j_call: TRBJ2-2; cdr3_aa: CASSRKQGIGTGELFF; cdr3_nt: TGTGCCAGCAGCCGCAAACAGGGTATTGGTACCGGGGAGCTGTTTTTT
clone_size: -; d_call: -; v_call: TRBV9; j_call: TRBJ2-1; cdr3_aa: CASNRGADNEQFF; cdr3_nt: TGTGCCAGCAACCGGGGGGCCGACAATGAGCAGTTCTTC
clone_size: once; d_call: TRBD1; v_call: TRBV3-1/TRBV3-2; j_call: TRBJ1-2; cdr3_aa: CASSQGDRASRYGYTF; cdr3_nt: TGTGCCAGCAGCCAAGGGGACAGGGCGAGTAGGTATGGCTACACCTTC
clone_size: -; d_call: TRBD2; v_call: TRBV7-9; j_call: TRBJ2-1; cdr3_aa: CASSLPAGGMGEQFF; cdr3_nt: TGTGCCAGCAGCTTACCAGCGGGGGGAATGGGGGAGCAGTTCTTC
clone_size: -; d_call: -; v_call: TRBV7-2; j_call: TRBJ1-5; cdr3_aa: CASSLKGDRPSAPQHF; cdr3_nt: TGTGCCAGCAGCTTAAAGGGAGACAGGCCGTCTGCGCCCCAGCATTTT
clone_size: -; d_call: TRBD1; v_call: TRBV18; j_call: TRBJ1-5; cdr3_aa: CASSASGGRSNQPQHF; cdr3_nt: TGTGCCAGCTCAGCCTCAGGGGGAAGGAGCAATCAGCCCCAGCATTTT
clone_size: -; d_call: -; v_call: TRBV13; j_call: TRBJ1-5; cdr3_aa: CASSWGGNNQPQHF; cdr3_nt: TGTGCCAGCAGCTGGGGGGGAAATAATCAGCCCCAGCATTTT
clone_size: -; d_call: -; v_call: TRBV9; j_call: TRBJ2-1; cdr3_aa: CASSVSSLVDVDEQFF; cdr3_nt: TGTGCCAGCAGCGTAAGTAGCCTAGTAGATGTCGATGAGCAGTTCTTC
clone_size: -; d_call: -; v_call: TRBV19; j_call: TRBJ2-2; cdr3_aa: CASSRAEATGELFF; cdr3_nt: TGTGCCAGTAGTAGGGCAGAAGCTACCGGGGAGCTGTTTTTT
clone_size: once; d_call: TRBD2; v_call: TRBV7-8; j_call: TRBJ2-7; cdr3_aa: CATRALAGGKYEQYF; cdr3_nt: TGTGCCACCAGGGCACTAGCGGGAGGCAAATACGAGCAGTACTTC
clone_size: -; d_call: TRBD1; v_call: TRBV7-9; j_call: TRBJ2-1; cdr3_aa: CASNPTTGVGEQFF; cdr3_nt: TGTGCCAGCAACCCTACAACAGGGGTTGGTGAGCAGTTCTTC
clone_size: -; d_call: -; v_call: TRBV13; j_call: TRBJ1-2; cdr3_aa: CASSYRSRYGYTF; cdr3_nt: TGTGCCAGCAGCTACAGGTCTCGATATGGCTACACCTTC
clone_size: once; d_call: TRBD1; v_call: TRBV18; j_call: TRBJ1-2; cdr3_aa: CASSKNSPGQGYGYTF; cdr3_nt: TGTGCCAGCTCAAAGAATTCCCCGGGACAGGGTTATGGCTACACCTTC
clone_size: -; d_call: TRBD2; v_call: TRBV14; j_call: TRBJ2-2; cdr3_aa: CASSQFSGTGTGELFF; cdr3_nt: TGTGCCAGCAGCCAATTTAGCGGGACGGGCACCGGGGAGCTGTTTTTT
clone_size: once; d_call: -; v_call: TRBV13; j_call: TRBJ2-1; cdr3_aa: CASSLGRNEQFF; cdr3_nt: TGTGCCAGCAGCTTAGGCAGGAATGAGCAGTTCTTC
clone_size: -; d_call: TRBD2; v_call: TRBV2; j_call: TRBJ2-7; cdr3_aa: CASTRTSGNIYEQYF; cdr3_nt: TGTGCCAGCACCCGGACTAGCGGGAATATCTACGAGCAGTACTTC
clone_size: -; d_call: TRBD2; v_call: TRBV20-1; j_call: TRBJ2-7; cdr3_aa: CSASEAGGPYEQYF; cdr3_nt: TGCAGTGCTAGTGAGGCGGGAGGACCCTACGAGCAGTACTTC
clone_size: -; d_call: -; v_call: TRBV2; j_call: TRBJ1-2; cdr3_aa: CASRARQDLTNYGYTF; cdr3_nt: TGTGCCAGCAGGGCCCGACAGGACCTTACTAACTATGGCTACACCTTC
clone_size: -; d_call: TRBD2; v_call: TRBV6-4; j_call: TRBJ2-2; cdr3_aa: CASSLLAGVTGELFF; cdr3_nt: TGTGCCAGCAGCCTACTAGCGGGAGTTACCGGGGAGCTGTTTTTT
clone_size: -; d_call: TRBD2; v_call: TRBV5-4; j_call: TRBJ2-1; cdr3_aa: CASTNTGGSNEQFF; cdr3_nt: TGTGCCAGCACCAATACCGGCGGGAGCAATGAGCAGTTCTTC
clone_size: -; d_call: TRBD2; v_call: TRBV6-6; j_call: TRBJ2-7; cdr3_aa: CASSPGGAAPYEQYF; cdr3_nt: TGTGCCAGCAGCCCGGGGGGGGCGGCTCCCTACGAGCAGTACTTC
clone_size: -; d_call: TRBD1; v_call: TRBV6-6; j_call: TRBJ1-2; cdr3_aa: CASSREQGAIGYGYTF; cdr3_nt: TGTGCCAGCAGTAGAGAACAGGGGGCGATAGGCTATGGCTACACCTTC
clone_size: -; d_call: TRBD1; v_call: TRBV5-6; j_call: TRBJ1-2; cdr3_aa: CASSLADRGAGYTF; cdr3_nt: TGTGCCAGCAGCTTGGCCGACAGGGGTGCTGGCTACACCTTC
clone_size: -; d_call: TRBD1; v_call: TRBV19; j_call: TRBJ1-2; cdr3_aa: CAIQRRDSYGYTF; cdr3_nt: TGTGCGATCCAACGGCGGGACAGTTATGGCTACACCTTC
clone_size: -; d_call: TRBD2; v_call: TRBV19; j_call: TRBJ2-1; cdr3_aa: CASSASGSHEQFF; cdr3_nt: TGTGCCAGTAGCGCTAGCGGGAGCCATGAGCAGTTCTTC
clone_size: -; d_call: TRBD1; v_call: TRBV28; j_call: TRBJ1-5; cdr3_aa: CASSTRTGQGLYWQPQHF; cdr3_nt: TGTGCCAGCAGTACTCGGACGGGACAGGGGCTTTACTGGCAGCCCCAGCATTTT